This T cell receptor beta chain came from a study of T cells in localized non-small cell lung cancer. As regards this clone: Its matching antigen is unknown.

V was cut by 1 base and J by 0 bases, with 10 bases left in between. The CDR3 spans 16 residues. Germline V gene lookup returns CDR1 SGHNT and CDR2 YYREEE (reference sequence). Whole-study results and caveats: T cell clonality was highest in uninvolved adjacent lung, above tumor.

Sequencing used immunoSEQ multiplex PCR; TCRdb keeps in-frame clones, though not all of them. The sample includes around 140,000 clones, 89% of them seen just once. This chain uses TRBV5-4 with TRBJ2-2; D is perhaps TRBD1 (6 bases). The sequencing used peripheral blood, collected before any cancer treatment. The sequence was collected from a female donor of 60 years or more with stage I lung adenocarcinoma. For the CDR3, the DNA is TGTGCCAGCAGCTTGCTTCCAGGGGCGAACACCGGGGAGCTGTTTTTT. Translated, it gives CASSLLPGANTGELFF.